What follows describes a single T cell receptor beta chain. It lacks a known antigen. Base qualities are not at hand, and no much larger clone is one base apart. From V the trimming removes 6 bases and from J it removes 2 bases, while the gene matches leave 4 bases of the junction unaccounted for. Including the terminal cysteine and phenylalanine, the CDR3 comprises 14 residues. The retained sequence is limited to the CDR3, 42 bases, with the frame set at the first base. Based on the germline V gene, the CDR1 and CDR2 sequences are MNHEY and SVGEGT. This sample is part of a study of T cell responses to AZD1222 COVID-19 vaccine (dated by TCRdb to the early 2020s). A note on the overall study: A total of 230 or so trial participants underwent TCR sequencing, of whom some 210 received two doses of AZD1222 and some 25 received two doses of the MenACWY control vaccine. Trial participants were enrolled by age into subgroups of 18-55, 56-69 and 70-plus years, and roughly 160, 29 and 62 TCR-sequenced participants, respectively, were included in these subgroups.

The CDR3 regions of human TCRbeta chains were analyzed by immunosequencing. Per the authors' processing: TCRs in the repertoires were matched against a reference library of SARS-CoV-2-specific TCRs that had been generated with the MIRA antigen-specificity platform. Breadth meant the fraction of unique TCRs that were SARS-CoV-2-associated, whereas depth meant the fraction of total T cells that were SARS-CoV-2-associated. Using the MIRA data, every spike-specific TCR was mapped to the spike region that the TCR reacted to and assigned to either a CD4 or a CD8 class. Log10-transformed breadth and depth values were compared by one-way ANOVA with Sidak's multiple comparisons tests. The table comes from immuneACCESS by way of TCRdb, which keeps in-frame sequences with V and J called. Part of the clones is missing from these tables; in studies checked, under half for an unresolved V gene and the rest for unknown reasons. The V and J calls and clone size were taken over from that table, and D and trimming were inferred from the DNA. The sample contains about 200,000 clones, roughly 90% of them found a single time. About 3.5% of the sample is held by the ten biggest clonotypes.

Study-wide findings and limitations: No day 14 peak-response samples were available, so repertoires were characterized only after the peak T cell response. CD4 TCRs associated with the vaccine covered the entire spike protein, and the dominant responses were in regions 160-218 and 743-854. In the small 56-69-year group, the increase in depth fell short of significance, most likely because of low power. Reportedly, close to half of the unique spike-specific TCRs recognized epitopes lying outside the regions that are mutated in the B.1.351 and B.1.1.7 variants. Most participants were white British and females outnumbered males, and the authors suggested that clonal diversity may have been underestimated. Only a handful of AZD1222 recipients were SARS-CoV-2 seropositive at baseline, limiting conclusions about previously exposed vaccinees. After two AZD1222 doses, spike-specific TCR breadth and depth were significantly higher than at day 0 and than in MenACWY recipients.

What this sample's time point label stands for: about 28 days (+/-7) after the second vaccine dose. AZD1222 recipients with second doses at about 4 weeks or about 12 weeks were pooled, because spike-specific TCR depth and breadth did not differ between schedules. Vaccinee samples came from UK trials COV001 and COV002, including a single-blind randomized controlled phase 2/3 trial of AZD1222 (ChAdOx1 nCoV-19) in healthy adults. For TCRbeta chain sequencing, PBMC samples from trial participants were taken at day 0 and at day 28 after the second dose. This TCR derives from an adult who received the AZD1222 COVID-19 vaccine. The source material was peripheral blood, sampled 28 days after the second AZD1222 dose. The chain is made from TRBV6-2 or TRBV6-3 and TRBJ1-5; 7 nucleotides in the junction match TRBD1. In nucleotides, the sequence is TGTGCCAGCAGCTCCCAGGGGGGCAATCAGCCCCAGCATTTT. Translated, it reads CASSSQGGNQPQHF.